The entry below gives a single T cell receptor (beta chain) sequence along with its context. The table lists this clonotype with a few counts. This receptor's antigen is unknown. The input lacks base qualities; no much larger clone sits a single base away. Libraries were made using 5' RACE. The instrument was an Illumina HiSeq 2000. A universal primer binding site was added through template switching, and the final cDNA carried a unique molecular identifier so that TCR cDNA molecules could be counted accurately. First-strand cDNA for TCR alpha and beta chains was synthesized from specific primers in the conserved constant-segment region. Each cDNA library was double barcoded, with a SMART-Mk sample barcode plus Illumina barcodes, to control for contamination. Two successive PCR steps introduced TruSeq adapter sequences along with Illumina sample barcodes. TCR alpha and beta cDNA libraries were sequenced on the Illumina HiSeq platform with custom primers. Concerning the study's data processing: MiGEC processed the raw reads to extract unique molecular identifiers, while MiXCR was used to determine the CDR3 positions. For each individual, recombination models were inferred using an EM algorithm with the repgenHMM and IGoR tools. Shared clonotypes were analyzed with the tcR package in R, and sharing was normalized by the product of cloneset sizes. Out-of-frame nonproductive sequences were analyzed to study raw recombination free of thymic and clonal selection effects. TCRdb reanalyzed the raw reads on its own, using fastp at Q25 for trimming and MiXCR for clone calling, and kept in-frame beta chains. Merged by CDR3 protein, the rows form single entries marked with the most common genes and DNA. What appears here as the V and J calls and clone size reflects TCRdb's work, not the paper's. This sample comprises approximately 890,000 distinct CDR3 sequences, 12% of them detected only once. About 1.6% of the sample is held by the ten biggest clonotypes.

Only healthy Caucasian donors were included. The twin cohort consisted of three pairs of female monozygotic twins, all aged 18 to 29 years. Peripheral blood mononuclear cells were used as the source from which RNA for TCR libraries was isolated. V has 0 bases trimmed and J has 5 bases trimmed; junction bases matching no gene number 11. From cysteine to phenylalanine, the CDR3 is 17 amino acids long. Kept here is only the CDR3 DNA, which spans 51 bases and is read in frame from base 1. Via the germline V gene, CDR1 is LGHNA and CDR2 YNFKEQ. The sample is drawn from a study of identical twins (dated by TCRdb to about 2016). Regarding the study in general: To test whether fetal clonotypes persist, this study deep-sequenced TCR alpha and beta repertoires from monozygotic twins, from unrelated adults of various ages, and from cord blood. Replicate twin experiments were performed at different times using different library preparation protocols to rule out contamination. The full study reports these points: Because the same donors could not be followed over many years, conclusions were based on cross-sectional statistical analysis. Out-of-frame TCR alpha sequences shared between twins showed an excess of low generation-probability sequences compared with coincidental sharing between unrelated individuals. Recombination models systematically underestimated out-of-frame TCR alpha sharing in monozygotic twins but agreed with sharing between unrelated individuals. The excess sharing between twins in beta out-of-frame sequences was weaker because fewer shared sequences reduced the signal-to-noise ratio. Zero-insertion analyses could be partly confounded by invariant T cells such as MAIT and iNKT, though diverse VJ usage argued against such confounding for most clonotypes. Fewer insertions were carried by abundant cord blood beta clonotypes; a weaker similar trend was observed in young adult naive repertoires, while no such trend was observed in memory repertoires.

This sample was also put to use in a study of yellow fever vaccine responses in identical twins. The second paper further reports: The authors reported that the T cell response to vaccination in identical twins appeared partly convergent and partly personalized. The study precisely tracked vaccine-responding T cell clones in identical twins.

Sequences were obtained from PBMCs. The chain couples TRBV4-2 to TRBJ2-5; 8 central nucleotides agree with TRBD2. The receptor was derived from a woman aged 18-29 years in good health. The sequenced DNA: TGTGCCAGCAGCCAAGATATAACTAGCGGAGCTTGGGAGACCCAGTACTTC. The encoded protein is CASSQDITSGAWETQYF.